This section outlines one T cell receptor beta chain sequence together with its context. Its cognate antigen is unknown. The authors ran the assay at deep level. The protocol was immunoSEQ multiplex PCR, while the TCRdb copy is restricted to in-frame clones and leaves out a portion. The profile shows about 2.1 million clones, just over 90% of them singletons. The entry originates in a study of shared clonotypes between healthy human individuals. Whole-study results and caveats: It was anticipated that sequencing depth would influence how many clonotypes donors shared. Compared with clonotypes that all four donors shared, non-shared clonotypes had lower generation probabilities.

Naive CD8 isolation took CD45RO-negative cells positively selected for CCR7 and excluded terminally differentiated effector memory CD45RA+ cells. Only Caucasian adults living in Nashville, Tennessee made up the donor group. The germline CDR1 and CDR2 sequences are LGHNA and YNFKEQ. CDR3 length: 17 residues. The germline V and J ends were trimmed by 0 bases and 1 base, with 16 bases remaining between them. Sequenced material: naive CD8+ T cells from PBMCs. This rearrangement joins TRBV4-2 to TRBJ2-7; the D gene could be TRBD1 or TRBD2 (5 bases each). The sequence was obtained from a man between 18 and 29 years old in good health. Some clones in this sample may be carry-over from other donors' samples. The CDR3 protein is CASSQDRRGEYSYEQYF. The DNA for the CDR3 is TGTGCCAGCAGCCAAGATCGCCGGGGCGAATATTCCTACGAGCAGTACTTC.